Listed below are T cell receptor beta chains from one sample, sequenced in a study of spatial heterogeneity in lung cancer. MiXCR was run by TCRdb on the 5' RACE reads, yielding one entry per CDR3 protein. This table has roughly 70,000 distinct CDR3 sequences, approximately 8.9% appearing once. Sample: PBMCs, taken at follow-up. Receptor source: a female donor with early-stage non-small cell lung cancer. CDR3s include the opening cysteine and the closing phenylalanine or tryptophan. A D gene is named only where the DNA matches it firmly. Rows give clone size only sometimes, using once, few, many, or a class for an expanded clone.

CDR3: CASSLGIVAKNIQYF
DNA: TGTGCCAGCAGCTTGGGGATCGTAGCCAAAAACATTCAGTACTTC
D: NA
J: TRBJ2-4
length: 15
V: TRBV5-6
size: many

CDR3: CSASWTGEETQYF
DNA: TGCAGTGCCAGTTGGACAGGAGAAGAGACCCAGTACTTC
D: TRBD1
J: TRBJ2-5
length: 13
V: TRBV20-1
size: many

CDR3: CASSATGTGVTGELFF
DNA: TGTGCCAGCAGCGCAACCGGGACAGGGGTCACCGGGGAGCTGTTTTTT
D: TRBD1
J: TRBJ2-2
length: 16
V: TRBV9
size: NA

CDR3: CASSLSGMNYEQYF
DNA: TGTGCCAGCTCACTTAGCGGGATGAACTACGAGCAGTACTTC
D: TRBD2
J: TRBJ2-7
length: 14
V: TRBV18
size: many

CDR3: CASRTYAHTEAFF
DNA: TGTGCCAGCAGAACATACGCTCACACTGAAGCTTTCTTT
D: NA
J: TRBJ1-1
length: 13
V: TRBV28
size: many

CDR3: CASSLATYNEQFF
DNA: TGTGCCAGCAGCTTAGCGACCTACAATGAGCAGTTCTTC
D: NA
J: TRBJ2-1
length: 13
V: TRBV7-2
size: many

CDR3: CASSQVVLVQGGTEAFF
DNA: TGTGCCAGCAGCCAAGTTGTCCTTGTCCAGGGTGGGACTGAAGCTTTCTTT
D: NA
J: TRBJ1-1
length: 17
V: TRBV3-1
size: few

CDR3: CASSSDRAQMNTEAFF
DNA: TGCGCCAGCAGCAGTGACAGGGCTCAAATGAACACTGAAGCTTTCTTT
D: TRBD1
J: TRBJ1-1
length: 16
V: TRBV4-1
size: many

CDR3: CASSRQGDTEAFF
DNA: TGTGCCAGCAGCCGACAGGGGGACACTGAAGCTTTCTTT
D: TRBD1
J: TRBJ1-1
length: 13
V: TRBV6-5
size: few

CDR3: CATSRDHGELFF
DNA: TGTGCCACCAGCAGAGATCACGGGGAGCTGTTTTTT
D: NA
J: TRBJ2-2
length: 12
V: TRBV15
size: many

CDR3: CASSIGQGVDYGYTF
DNA: TGTGCCAGTAGTATCGGGCAGGGGGTTGACTATGGCTACACCTTC
D: TRBD1
J: TRBJ1-2
length: 15
V: TRBV19
size: few

CDR3: CSARDSIAGTQYF
DNA: TGCAGTGCTAGAGACTCAATAGCTGGGACCCAGTACTTC
D: NA
J: TRBJ2-5
length: 13
V: TRBV20-1
size: many

CDR3: CSVATGFAGELFF
DNA: TGCAGCGTCGCCACAGGGTTCGCCGGGGAGCTGTTTTTT
D: NA
J: TRBJ2-2
length: 13
V: TRBV29-1
size: few

CDR3: CSARDEGARSADTQYF
DNA: TGCAGTGCTAGAGATGAGGGGGCTCGGAGCGCAGATACGCAGTATTTT
D: TRBD1
J: TRBJ2-3
length: 16
V: TRBV20-1
size: many

CDR3: CASSLDGRSGIRTGELFF
DNA: TGCGCCAGCAGCTTGGACGGAAGAAGCGGGATTCGCACCGGGGAGCTGTTTTTT
D: TRBD2
J: TRBJ2-2
length: 18
V: TRBV5-1
size: few

CDR3: CSAREGNNEQFF
DNA: TGCAGTGCTAGAGAAGGAAACAATGAGCAGTTCTTC
D: NA
J: TRBJ2-1
length: 12
V: TRBV20-1
size: many

CDR3: CASRGDPMGTGELFF
DNA: TGTGCCAGCAGGGGGGACCCTATGGGTACCGGGGAGCTGTTTTTT
D: NA
J: TRBJ2-2
length: 15
V: TRBV12-3/TRBV12-4
size: many

CDR3: CSVAGLAPGANVLTF
DNA: TGCAGCGTTGCTGGACTAGCCCCTGGGGCCAACGTCCTGACTTTC
D: TRBD2
J: TRBJ2-6
length: 15
V: TRBV29-1
size: many

CDR3: CASSVQGWGPDTQYF
DNA: TGTGCCAGCAGCGTTCAGGGTTGGGGCCCAGATACGCAGTATTTT
D: NA
J: TRBJ2-3
length: 15
V: TRBV9
size: few

CDR3: CASGFGAEAFF
DNA: TGTGCTAGTGGTTTTGGGGCAGAAGCTTTCTTT
D: NA
J: TRBJ1-1
length: 11
V: TRBV12-5
size: many

CDR3: CSATPAGATDPQYF
DNA: TGCAGTGCTACTCCCGCCGGGGCTACGGATCCGCAGTACTTC
D: NA
J: TRBJ2-7
length: 14
V: TRBV20-1
size: NA

CDR3: CASTEGRGAFF
DNA: TGTGCCAGCACCGAAGGTCGCGGCGCTTTCTTT
D: NA
J: TRBJ1-1
length: 11
V: TRBV28
size: NA

CDR3: CAISLPGKEYEQYF
DNA: TGTGCCATCAGTTTACCTGGGAAAGAATACGAGCAGTACTTC
D: NA
J: TRBJ2-7
length: 14
V: TRBV10-3
size: few

CDR3: CASSPVRNEQFF
DNA: TGCGCCAGCAGCCCCGTAAGAAACGAGCAGTTCTTC
D: NA
J: TRBJ2-1
length: 12
V: TRBV5-1
size: many

CDR3: CSASTGLVSYEQYF
DNA: TGCAGTGCTAGCACCGGACTAGTCTCCTACGAGCAGTACTTC
D: TRBD2
J: TRBJ2-7
length: 14
V: TRBV20-1
size: few

CDR3: CASSLINTGELFF
DNA: TGTGCCAGCAGTTTGATCAACACCGGGGAGCTGTTTTTT
D: NA
J: TRBJ2-2
length: 13
V: TRBV28
size: many

CDR3: CASSIQGDGELFF
DNA: TGTGCCAGCAGCATACAGGGGGACGGGGAGCTGTTTTTT
D: TRBD1
J: TRBJ2-2
length: 13
V: TRBV9
size: few

CDR3: CASSVEGTAFNYGYTF
DNA: TGTGCCAGCAGCGTAGAGGGGACAGCTTTTAACTATGGCTACACCTTC
D: TRBD1
J: TRBJ1-2
length: 16
V: TRBV9
size: many

CDR3: CASRDSYEQYF
DNA: TGCGCCAGCAGGGACAGCTACGAGCAGTACTTC
D: NA
J: TRBJ2-7
length: 11
V: TRBV5-1
size: few

CDR3: CASNRDRGTGYTF
DNA: TGTGCCAGTAATAGGGACAGGGGGACTGGCTACACCTTC
D: TRBD1
J: TRBJ1-2
length: 13
V: TRBV19
size: many

CDR3: CSVGAHSNQPQHF
DNA: TGCAGTGTTGGAGCCCATAGCAATCAGCCCCAGCATTTT
D: NA
J: TRBJ1-5
length: 13
V: TRBV20-1
size: few

CDR3: CASSPTGAENEQFF
DNA: TGTGCCAGCAGCCCCACAGGGGCCGAAAATGAGCAGTTCTTC
D: TRBD1
J: TRBJ2-1
length: 14
V: TRBV11-2
size: many

CDR3: CASRVGTSGNTIYF
DNA: TGTGCCAGCAGAGTCGGGACCTCTGGAAACACCATATATTTT
D: NA
J: TRBJ1-3
length: 14
V: TRBV7-9
size: many

CDR3: CASTVNRVQETQYF
DNA: TGTGCCAGCACCGTCAACAGGGTCCAAGAGACCCAGTACTTC
D: NA
J: TRBJ2-5
length: 14
V: TRBV11-2
size: many

CDR3: CASSLGGQGTLFSEAFF
DNA: TGCGCCAGCAGCTTGGGGGGACAGGGGACCCTCTTTTCTGAAGCTTTCTTT
D: TRBD1
J: TRBJ1-1
length: 17
V: TRBV5-1
size: few

CDR3: CASSLSRVRDTQYF
DNA: TGTGCCAGCAGCTTATCCAGGGTACGGGATACGCAGTATTTT
D: NA
J: TRBJ2-3
length: 14
V: TRBV7-2
size: NA

CDR3: CSARDRFLGGGSASRFNEQFF
DNA: TGCAGTGCTAGAGACCGCTTTTTAGGGGGAGGGAGCGCCTCCCGGTTCAATGAGCAGTTCTTC
D: NA
J: TRBJ2-1
length: 21
V: TRBV20-1
size: NA

CDR3: CASSFARDRAFF
DNA: TGTGCCAGCAGCTTTGCCCGGGACAGGGCTTTCTTT
D: TRBD1
J: TRBJ1-1
length: 12
V: TRBV11-2
size: many

CDR3: CASSLQAGYTF
DNA: TGTGCCAGCAGTTTGCAGGCTGGCTACACCTTC
D: NA
J: TRBJ1-2
length: 11
V: TRBV27
size: many

CDR3: CASIRTLNTGELFF
DNA: TGTGCCAGCATCAGGACTCTGAACACCGGGGAGCTGTTTTTT
D: NA
J: TRBJ2-2
length: 14
V: TRBV6-1
size: NA

CDR3: CASSLGMGQGSYEQYF
DNA: TGTGCCAGCAGCTTAGGAATGGGACAGGGGTCCTACGAGCAGTACTTC
D: TRBD1
J: TRBJ2-7
length: 16
V: TRBV7-8
size: few

CDR3: CASSQWSGAGNQPQHF
DNA: TGTGCCAGCAGCCAATGGTCAGGGGCAGGGAATCAGCCCCAGCATTTT
D: NA
J: TRBJ1-5
length: 16
V: TRBV3-1
size: many

CDR3: CASGRPSGIDNEQFF
DNA: TGTGCTAGTGGTCGCCCTAGTGGGATAGACAATGAGCAGTTCTTC
D: NA
J: TRBJ2-1
length: 15
V: TRBV12-5
size: many

CDR3: CASSLDRNSGNTIYF
DNA: TGCGCCAGCAGCTTAGACAGAAACTCTGGAAACACCATATATTTT
D: NA
J: TRBJ1-3
length: 15
V: TRBV5-1
size: once

CDR3: CASSPAQGIRQETQYF
DNA: TGCGCCAGCAGCCCGGCTCAGGGAATCCGTCAAGAGACCCAGTACTTC
D: NA
J: TRBJ2-5
length: 16
V: TRBV5-1
size: many

CDR3: CASSLGPYGYTF
DNA: TGTGCCAGCAGTTTGGGACCCTATGGCTACACCTTC
D: NA
J: TRBJ1-2
length: 12
V: TRBV28
size: many

CDR3: CASGLGFGTGSEKLFF
DNA: TGTGCTAGTGGTTTGGGCTTCGGGACAGGTTCTGAAAAACTGTTTTTT
D: TRBD1
J: TRBJ1-4
length: 16
V: TRBV12-5
size: many

CDR3: CASSFKEVANYGYTF
DNA: TGTGCCAGCAGCTTTAAAGAGGTTGCTAACTATGGCTACACCTTC
D: NA
J: TRBJ1-2
length: 15
V: TRBV7-9
size: few

CDR3: CASRRLVGDEQFF
DNA: TGTGCTAGCAGAAGGTTGGTAGGGGATGAGCAGTTCTTC
D: NA
J: TRBJ2-1
length: 13
V: TRBV7-6
size: NA

CDR3: CASSFWGPNTGELFF
DNA: TGTGCCAGCAGCTTTTGGGGTCCGAACACCGGGGAGCTGTTTTTT
D: NA
J: TRBJ2-2
length: 15
V: TRBV7-2
size: many

CDR3: CAGGTSGTDTQYF
DNA: TGTGCCGGCGGGACTAGCGGCACAGATACGCAGTATTTT
D: TRBD2
J: TRBJ2-3
length: 13
V: TRBV28
size: NA

CDR3: CSAGGGLSYNEQFF
DNA: TGCAGCGCAGGAGGTGGTCTATCCTACAATGAGCAGTTCTTC
D: NA
J: TRBJ2-1
length: 14
V: TRBV29-1
size: many

CDR3: CASSLRGSSYNEQFF
DNA: TGTGCCAGCAGCTTACGTGGGAGCTCCTACAATGAGCAGTTCTTC
D: NA
J: TRBJ2-1
length: 15
V: TRBV7-9
size: many

CDR3: CASIIPTNVPGEAQYF
DNA: TGCGCCAGCATAATCCCAACGAATGTCCCGGGGGAAGCCCAGTACTTC
D: NA
J: TRBJ2-5
length: 16
V: TRBV10-1
size: few

CDR3: CSAALAGAPDTQYF
DNA: TGCAGCGCCGCTCTAGCGGGAGCTCCCGATACGCAGTATTTT
D: TRBD2
J: TRBJ2-3
length: 14
V: TRBV29-1
size: NA

CDR3: CASGAGSTDTQYF
DNA: TGTGCCAGCGGGGCCGGAAGCACAGATACGCAGTATTTT
D: NA
J: TRBJ2-3
length: 13
V: TRBV7-3
size: few

CDR3: CAAAGFLAVQETQYF
DNA: TGTGCCGCCGCGGGGTTTCTAGCGGTTCAAGAGACCCAGTACTTC
D: TRBD2
J: TRBJ2-5
length: 15
V: TRBV6-1
size: NA